The T cell receptor (beta chain) under discussion was sequenced for a study of vaccination effects on CD4 cells after COVID-19. Study-wide context: Samples that were drawn after vaccination came a median of 72 days after the second dose.

General observations from the study: Researchers reported few convalescent patients and no early post-infection timepoints in the study.

With regard to this clone: As yet, its antigen is unknown.

The CDR3 has 21 residues. Germline V lookup: CDR1 SGHRS, CDR2 YFSETQ. V shed 4 bases and J 2 bases; nucleotides not matched to a gene: 18. Before sequencing, viral peptide pools were used by the ViraFEST assay to expand antigen-specific CD4+ T cells. Cells that had been cultured for less than 13 days were the source of isolated CD4+ T cells. The cohort was immunized with two doses of either the BNT162b2 or mRNA-1273 vaccine. PBMC were cultured at about 1.9 million per well with 9.5 to 10 IU/ml IL-2 and about 9.4 ug/ml peptides. TCRdb's table, derived via immunoSEQ multiplex PCR, lists solely in-frame clones and lacks some. The top ten hold about 1.6% of the sample, which has around 69,000 clones, 74% seen once.

This sample comprised CD4+ T cells from PBMCs cultured with HCoV-229E spike peptides, obtained after COVID-19 vaccination. V gene TRBV5-1 combines with J gene TRBJ2-1, with 13 bases that match TRBD2. The TCR comes from a human donor who received a COVID-19 vaccine. Here the CDR3 reads CASSTRTSGGPVVTTYNEQFF. CDR3 sequence (DNA): TGCGCCAGCAGCACACGGACTAGCGGGGGACCCGTGGTCACAACCTACAATGAGCAGTTCTTC.